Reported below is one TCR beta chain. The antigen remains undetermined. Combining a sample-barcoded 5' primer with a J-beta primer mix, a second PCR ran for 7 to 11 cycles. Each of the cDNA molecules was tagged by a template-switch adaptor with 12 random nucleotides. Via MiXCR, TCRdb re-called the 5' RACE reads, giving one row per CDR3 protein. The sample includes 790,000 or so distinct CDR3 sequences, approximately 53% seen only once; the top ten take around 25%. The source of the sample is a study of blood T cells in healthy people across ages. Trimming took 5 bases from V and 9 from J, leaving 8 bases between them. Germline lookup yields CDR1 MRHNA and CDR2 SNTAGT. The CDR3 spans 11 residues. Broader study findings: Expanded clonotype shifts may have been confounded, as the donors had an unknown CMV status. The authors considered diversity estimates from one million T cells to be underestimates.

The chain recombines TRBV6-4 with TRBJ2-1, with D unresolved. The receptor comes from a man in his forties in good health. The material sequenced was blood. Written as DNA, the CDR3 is TGTGCCAGCAGTTTTATGGGTGAGCAGTTCTTC. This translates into CASSFMGEQFF.